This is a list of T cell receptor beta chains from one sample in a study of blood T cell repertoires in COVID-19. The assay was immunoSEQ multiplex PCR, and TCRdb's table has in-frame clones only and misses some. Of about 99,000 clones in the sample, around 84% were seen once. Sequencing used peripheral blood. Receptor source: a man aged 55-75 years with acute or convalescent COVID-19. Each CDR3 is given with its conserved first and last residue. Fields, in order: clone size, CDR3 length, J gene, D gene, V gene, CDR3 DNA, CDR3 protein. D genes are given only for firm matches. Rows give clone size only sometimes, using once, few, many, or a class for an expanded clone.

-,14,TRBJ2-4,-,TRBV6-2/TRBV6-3,TGTGCCAGCAGTTACTCGCGGGGTAGAGGCATTCAGTACTTC,CASSYSRGRGIQYF
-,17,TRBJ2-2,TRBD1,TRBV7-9,TGTGCCAGCAGCTTGGCCCCCGGGACAGGGTTTAGCTGGGAGCTGTTTTTT,CASSLAPGTGFSWELFF
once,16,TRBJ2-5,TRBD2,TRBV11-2,TGTGCCAGCAGCTTACCTCTCGGGACTAGCCTAGAGACCCAGTACTTC,CASSLPLGTSLETQYF
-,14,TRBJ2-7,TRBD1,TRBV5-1,TGCGCCAGCAGCTTGCCGGCAGGGGGCGGGGAGCAGTACTTC,CASSLPAGGGEQYF
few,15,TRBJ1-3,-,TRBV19,TGTGCCAGTAGTATACGGCAGGGTCTTGGAAACACCATATATTTT,CASSIRQGLGNTIYF
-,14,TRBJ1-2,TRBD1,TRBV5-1,TGCGCCAGCAGCTTGGCACAGGGGGGTTATGGCTACACCTTC,CASSLAQGGYGYTF
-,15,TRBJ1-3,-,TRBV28,TGTGCCAGCAGTTTAGTTACCCTGAATGGCAACACCATATATTTT,CASSLVTLNGNTIYF
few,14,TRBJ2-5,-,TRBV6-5,TGTGCCAGCACCCACAAACAGGGAATGGAGACCCAGTACTTC,CASTHKQGMETQYF
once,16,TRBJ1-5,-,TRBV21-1,TGTGCCAGCAGCAGTAACCGGGACAGGGTCAGACAGCCCCAGCATTTT,CASSSNRDRVRQPQHF
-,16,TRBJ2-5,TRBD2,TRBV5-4,TGTGCCAGCAGCTTGGTGGGTAGCGGGAGGATCAGGACCCAGTACTTC,CASSLVGSGRIRTQYF
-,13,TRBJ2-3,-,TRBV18,TGTGCCAGCTCACAACTAGCTTTGGATACGCAGTATTTT,CASSQLALDTQYF
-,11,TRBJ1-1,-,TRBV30,TGTGCCTGGAGGCCGGGGAGGGAAGCTTTCTTT,CAWRPGREAFF
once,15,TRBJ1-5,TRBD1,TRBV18,TGTGCCAGCTCACTGGGGACAGGGGGGCATCAGCCCCAGCATTTT,CASSLGTGGHQPQHF
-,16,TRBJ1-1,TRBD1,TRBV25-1,TGTGCCAGCAGTGAGCAGACAGGGAACATGAACACTGAAGCTTTCTTT,CASSEQTGNMNTEAFF
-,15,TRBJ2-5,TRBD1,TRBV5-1,TGCGCCAGCAGCTGGATCCGGGACAGACAAGAGACCCAGTACTTC,CASSWIRDRQETQYF
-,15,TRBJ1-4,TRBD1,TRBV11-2,TGTGCCAGCAGCTCCTCCGGGACAGCTAATGAAAAACTGTTTTTT,CASSSSGTANEKLFF
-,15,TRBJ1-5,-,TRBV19,TGTGCCAGTAGTATCGTTCCCTCGGGCAATCAGCCCCAGCATTTT,CASSIVPSGNQPQHF
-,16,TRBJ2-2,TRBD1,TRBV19,TGTGCCAGTAGCCGCGCCTTTGGACAGGACACCGGGGAGCTGTTTTTT,CASSRAFGQDTGELFF
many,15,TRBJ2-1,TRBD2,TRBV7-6,TGTGCCAGCAGCTTAGGGACTAGCGGCTACAATGAGCAGTTCTTC,CASSLGTSGYNEQFF
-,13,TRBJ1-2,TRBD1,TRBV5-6,TGTGCCAGCAGCGCGTGGACAGGTGATGGCTACACCTTC,CASSAWTGDGYTF
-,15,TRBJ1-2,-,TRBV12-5,TGTGCTAGTGGTCCCAAAATCGACAGCCTCTATGGCTACACCTTC,CASGPKIDSLYGYTF
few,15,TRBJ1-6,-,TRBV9,TGTGCCAGCAGCGGTTTGGGGCAGATTAATTCACCCCTCCACTTT,CASSGLGQINSPLHF
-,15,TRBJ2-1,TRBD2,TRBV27,TGTGCCAGCAGTCGATTAGCGGGAGAAAATAATGAGCAGTTCTTC,CASSRLAGENNEQFF
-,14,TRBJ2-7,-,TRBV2,TGTGCCAGCGAGCAGGGGGGCGGCGCCTACGAGCAGTACTTC,CASEQGGGAYEQYF
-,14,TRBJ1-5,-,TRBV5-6,TGTGCCAGCAGCACCGGACAGTCATTTCAGCCCCAGCATTTT,CASSTGQSFQPQHF
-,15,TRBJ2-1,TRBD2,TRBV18,TGTGCCAGCTCACCACCGGGACTAGCGGACAAGGGGCAGTTCTTC,CASSPPGLADKGQFF
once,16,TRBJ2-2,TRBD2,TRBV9,TGTGCCAGCAGCGTAGGAGTCGGGAGGAGCACCGGGGAGCTGTTTTTT,CASSVGVGRSTGELFF